The T cell receptor (beta chain) described here comes from a study of T cell responses to AZD1222 COVID-19 vaccine (dated by TCRdb to the early 2020s). Describing the broader study: AZD1222 recipients whose second dose came at about 4 weeks and those whose second dose came at about 12 weeks were combined into one group, since spike-specific TCR depth and breadth did not differ between the two schedules. Trial participants were enrolled into age subgroups of 18-55, 56-69 and 70-plus years, which contained 148, 28 and 57 TCR-sequenced participants, respectively. A total of 233 trial participants underwent TCR sequencing, of whom about 210 received two doses of AZD1222 and about 25 received two doses of the MenACWY control vaccine.

CDR3 length: 16 amino acids, cysteine to phenylalanine. The sequence is cut down to CDR3 DNA, 48 bases in frame from base 1. V drops 1 base and J drops 4 bases, leaving 11 bases in between. The germline V gene (reference sequence) supplies CDR1 SEHNR and CDR2 FQNEAQ. The investigation overall reported the following: Participants were mostly white British, with more females than males. The authors suggested clonal diversity may have been underestimated. After two AZD1222 doses, spike-specific TCR breadth and depth were significantly higher than at day 0 and than in MenACWY recipients. Nearly half of unique spike-specific TCRs reportedly recognized epitopes outside regions mutated in the B.1.351 and B.1.1.7 variants. Because no day 14 peak-response samples were available, repertoires were characterized only after the peak T cell response. The vaccine-associated CD4 TCRs covered the entire spike protein, and the dominant responses fell in regions 160-218 and 743-854. Only five to seven AZD1222 recipients were SARS-CoV-2 seropositive at baseline, limiting conclusions about previously exposed vaccinees. The 56-69-year group was small, and its depth increase did not reach significance, likely because of low power.

In the case of this clone: It has no known antigen specificity. It has no much larger one-base neighbor in the sample; base qualities were not kept.

The time point label corresponds to: baseline before first vaccination. Vaccinee samples came from UK trials COV001 and COV002, including a single-blind randomized controlled phase 2/3 trial of AZD1222 (ChAdOx1 nCoV-19) in healthy adults. Trial participant PBMC samples were collected at day 0 and day 28 after the second dose for TCRbeta chain sequencing. The CDR3 regions of human TCRbeta chains were analyzed by immunosequencing. Turning to the authors' computational methods: Repertoire TCRs were matched against a reference library of SARS-CoV-2-specific TCRs generated with the MIRA antigen-specificity platform. Breadth was defined as the fraction of unique TCRs that were SARS-CoV-2-associated, and depth was defined as the fraction of total T cells that were SARS-CoV-2-associated. Using the MIRA data, every spike-specific TCR was mapped to the spike region that the TCR reacted to and assigned to either a CD4 or a CD8 class. Log10-transformed breadth and depth values were compared by one-way ANOVA with Sidak's multiple comparisons tests. TCRdb stores this immuneACCESS table with in-frame sequences only. Part of the clones is absent; in the studies checked, under half of the shortfall reflects unresolved V genes, and no reason is known for the rest. The V and J calls and clone size were taken over from that table, and D and trimming were inferred from the DNA. In this sample the table shows about 120,000 clones, roughly 90% of which occur a single time. The ten top clones hold approximately 7.5% of the sample.

The sequence was collected from an adult in good health. The specimen comprised peripheral blood, sampled on day 0 of AZD1222 vaccination. The rearranged segments are TRBV7-9 and TRBJ1-6; a confident D gene designation cannot be given. DNA sequence: TGTGCCAGCAGCTTAGATTCCGTGAGATATAATTCACCCCTCCACTTT. This yields the protein CASSLDSVRYNSPLHF.